This T cell receptor beta chain was sequenced for a study of T-cell reconstitution after alpha-beta-depleted transplantation in children. TCRbeta library construction was performed incorporating unique molecular identifiers. One entry per CDR3 protein results from TCRdb running MiXCR on the PCR reads. The sample yields a few hundred thousand distinct CDR3 sequences, approximately 13% seen once. CDR1 is SGDLS and CDR2 is YYNGEE in the germline V gene. There are 16 residues in the CDR3. The V end lost 4 bases, the J end lost 3 bases, and 17 bases lay between the germline ends. Study-wide results and caveats: Newly produced T cells mostly provided counts and TCRbeta diversity after one year, as hyperexpanded clones declined.

This clonotype appeared a few times. No antigen is known for it. V is TRBV9 and J is TRBJ2-1; D call uncertain. The receptor was isolated from a male patient aged 10-17 years who had a stem cell transplant for acute myeloid leukemia, so the T cells may come from the graft donor. The sequencing here drew on PBMCs, mostly from graft donor cells, taken 360 days after TCRalphabeta/CD19-depleted stem cell transplant. CDR3 residues: CASSPDRGMGYNEQFF. DNA for the CDR3: TGTGCCAGCAGCCCGGATAGAGGAATGGGCTACAATGAGCAGTTCTTC.